The 11 T cell receptor beta chains reported below all come from one sample, sequenced in a study of glioma-infiltrating T cells after dendritic cell vaccination. Stated time point: after dendritic cell vaccination, including at tumor progression/relapse. Dendritic cells derived from monocytes and pulsed with autologous tumor lysate formed the vaccine. Data came from immunoSEQ multiplex PCR; TCRdb stores just in-frame clones and leaves some out. The sample lists about 1,100 clones, roughly four fifths occurring once. Sequencing was performed on tumor tissue, taken after dendritic cell vaccination. These receptors all come from a human donor with glioblastoma.

This sequence joins TRBV15 and TRBJ2-7, with 7 bases matching TRBD2. Unmatched junction bases numbered 1, after V lost 5 bases and J lost 0 bases. The germline gives CDR1 LNHNV, CDR2 YYDKDF (reference sequence). The CDR3 extends over 13 amino acids. This CDR3 reads CATSRDYSYEQYF. The CDR3 coding sequence is TGTGCCACCAGCCGGGACTACTCCTACGAGCAGTACTTC.

This clone was detected only a few times. The rearrangement joins TRBV19 to TRBJ1-4; D gene ambiguous. The germline gives CDR1 LNHDA, CDR2 SQIVND (reference sequence). The CDR3 consists of 12 residues. V gave up 5 bases and J gave up 5 bases, with 6 bases separating them. The CDR3 DNA reads as TGTGCCAGTAGTGAGGGAAATGAAAAACTGTTTTTT. Translated, it gives CASSEGNEKLFF.

The rearrangement links TRBV15 to TRBJ1-1, with D possibly TRBD1 on 5 matching bases. This CDR3 comprises 12 residues. Germline CDR1 reads LNHNV; CDR2 reads YYDKDF (reference sequence). V lost 4 bases, J lost 3 bases, and 6 bases lay in between. The CDR3 nucleotides are TGTGCCACCAGCAAGGGGTACACTGAAGCTTTCTTT. Translated: CATSKGYTEAFF.

The chain combines TRBV5-4 with TRBJ1-2, with D maybe TRBD1 (6 bases). V lost 0 bases and J 6 bases, leaving 12 bases between the germline ends. The CDR3 loop spans 14 amino acids. The V gene's germline CDR1 is SGHNT and CDR2 YYREEE (reference sequence). The CDR3 nucleotides read TGTGCCAGCAGCTTGGGTGGGGCAGGGGATGGCTACACCTTC. This translates into CASSLGGAGDGYTF.

The chain couples TRBV7-2 to TRBJ1-4; D gene ambiguous. The CDR3 length is 15 residues. V shed 5 bases and J shed 0 bases, with 10 bases lying between them. CDR1 SGHTA and CDR2 FQGNSA come from the germline V gene. The CDR3 is CASSQTVATNEKLFF. CDR3 DNA sequence: TGTGCCAGCAGCCAAACAGTAGCAACTAATGAAAAACTGTTTTTT. Full variable domain (remainder filled in from reference TRBV7-2 and TRBJ1-4): GAGVSQSPSNKVTEKGKDVELRCDPISGHTALYWYRQSLGQGLEFLIYFQGNSAPDKSGLPSDRFSAERTGGSVSTLTIQRTQQEDSAVYLCASSQTVATNEKLFFGSGTQLSVL.

This chain connects TRBV5-1 to TRBJ1-2; the D gene is possibly TRBD1 (5 bases). This CDR3 region has 15 residues. The germline V gene encodes CDR1 SGHRS and CDR2 YFSETQ. Trimming took off 6 bases at V and 0 bases at J, with 15 bases between the two ends. CDR3 amino acids: CASKSDRVTNYGYTF. For the CDR3, the DNA is TGCGCCAGCAAAAGTGACAGAGTAACTAACTATGGCTACACCTTC.

This chain links TRBV19 with TRBJ2-1, with 9 positions matching TRBD1. V dropped 4 bases and J dropped 2; count of bases not matched to a gene: 3. Per germline, CDR1 LNHDA and CDR2 SQIVND (reference sequence). The CDR3 is 15 amino acids. The CDR3 DNA sequence: TGTGCCAGTAGTACTCGACAGGGGGCCTACAATGAGCAGTTCTTC. Translated: CASSTRQGAYNEQFF.

The rearrangement joins TRBV10-3 to TRBJ2-1; 7 bases map to TRBD2. The germline V gene encodes CDR1 ENHRY and CDR2 SYGVKD. The CDR3 consists of 15 residues. The V segment lost 0 bases and the J segment 7 bases; nucleotides outside the gene matches: 6. CDR3 residues: CAISESTQGGNEQFF. The CDR3 DNA is TGTGCCATCAGTGAGTCGACTCAGGGAGGGAATGAGCAGTTCTTC.

This clone was recorded once. The chain joins TRBV6-6 to TRBJ1-6; D is undetermined. Trimming took 0 bases from V and 8 from J, leaving 11 bases between them. Germline CDR1 is MNHNY and CDR2 is SVGAGI (reference sequence). The CDR3 loop spans 15 amino acids. CDR3 in DNA: TGTGCCAGCAGTTACTCGGGTGGCGGGGATTCACCCCTCCACTTT. This codes for CASSYSGGGDSPLHF.

The rearrangement joins TRBV11-3 to TRBJ2-1; TRBD2 matches 8 bases. The CDR3 covers 15 residues. Germline V gene sequence: CDR1 SGHNT, CDR2 YENEEA. V shed 5 bases, J shed 6 bases, and the junction held 9 bases outside the gene matches. The CDR3 bases are TGTGCCAGCAGCCCATTCGGACTAGCCCTCAATGAGCAGTTCTTC. Amino acid sequence: CASSPFGLALNEQFF.

This clone was seen once. The rearrangement joins TRBV20-1 to TRBJ1-1; no reliable D call. CDR3 length equals 11 residues. CDR1 and CDR2 from the germline V gene are DFQATT and SNEGSKA (reference sequence). Trimming removed 5 bases at V and 1 base at J, with 5 bases between. This CDR3 reads CSAYTNTEAFF. The CDR3 nucleotides are TGCAGTGCTTACACGAACACTGAAGCTTTCTTT.